Reported below is one T cell receptor beta chain. Its specificity is unknown. This CDR3 is built from 16 residues. With V trimmed by 4 bases and J by 0 bases, 7 bases remained unmatched. CDR1 MNHEY and CDR2 SVGAGI come from the germline V gene. Memory CD4+ cells were defined as CD4+CD45RO+CD25-. Full-length variable regions came from constant-region reverse primers plus semi-nested Nested Universal Primer A PCR. TCRdb re-called the 5' RACE reads with MiXCR, one entry per CDR3 protein. The sample shows approximately 53,000 distinct CDR3 sequences, 25% to 30% of them seen only once. Study-wide results and caveats: Tumor memory CD4+ T cell TCR gene usage clustered with blood and lymph node memory CD4+ cells and lymph node naive CD4+ cells.

The sample comprised tumor-infiltrating memory CD4+ T cells sorted from the breast tumor. Subset given: memory CD4+ T cells, CD4+CD45RO+CD25-. The origin of this receptor is a female donor with breast cancer. V is TRBV6-5 and J is TRBJ2-7, with TRBD2 matching over 9 bases. CDR3 region: CASSSASGESSYEQYF. The DNA of the CDR3 is TGTGCCAGCAGTTCCGCTAGCGGGGAAAGCTCCTACGAGCAGTACTTC.